This T cell receptor beta chain was sequenced in a study of blood T cell repertoires in COVID-19. Whole-study context: Acute and convalescent COVID-19 specimens originated in the United States, Italy and Spain. In each case, the material was cDNA or gDNA derived from T cells, B-cell-depleted T cells, or PBMCs.

V lost 4 bases and J lost 0, with 11 bases in between. Germline CDR1 reads SGHTA; CDR2 reads FQGTGA. There are 15 residues in the CDR3. Authors' methods: Using reference gene primer amplification, nucleated cell counts were estimated. This table comes from immunoSEQ multiplex PCR, and its TCRdb copy is limited to in-frame clones, with some not included. That table gives V, J and clone size, and the DNA gave D and trimming. The table includes roughly 250,000 clones, roughly 84% detected once. The origin of this receptor is a woman aged 40-49 years who had recovered from COVID-19. The chain carries TRBV7-3 and TRBJ2-3; weak D call: TRBD1 (6 bases). The sequencing input was peripheral blood. This CDR3 reads CASSSGTRSTDTQYF. The DNA of the CDR3 is TGTGCCAGCAGCTCCGGGACACGGAGCACAGATACGCAGTATTTT.